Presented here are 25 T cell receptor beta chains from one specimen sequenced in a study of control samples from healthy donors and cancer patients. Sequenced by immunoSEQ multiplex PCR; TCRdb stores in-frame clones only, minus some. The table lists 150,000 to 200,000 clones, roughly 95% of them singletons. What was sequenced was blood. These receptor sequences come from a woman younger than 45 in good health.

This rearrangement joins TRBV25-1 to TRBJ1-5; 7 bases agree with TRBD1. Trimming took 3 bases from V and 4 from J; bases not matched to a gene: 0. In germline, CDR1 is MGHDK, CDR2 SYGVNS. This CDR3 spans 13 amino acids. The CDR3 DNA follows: TGTGCCAGCAGTGAGACAGGGAATCAGCCCCAGCATTTT. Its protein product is CASSETGNQPQHF. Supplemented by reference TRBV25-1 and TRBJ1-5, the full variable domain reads EADIYQTPRYLVIGTGKKITLECSQTMGHDKMYWYQQDPGMELHLIHYSYGVNSTEKGDLSSESTVSRIRTEHFPLTLESARPSHTSQYLCASSETGNQPQHFGDGTRLSIL.

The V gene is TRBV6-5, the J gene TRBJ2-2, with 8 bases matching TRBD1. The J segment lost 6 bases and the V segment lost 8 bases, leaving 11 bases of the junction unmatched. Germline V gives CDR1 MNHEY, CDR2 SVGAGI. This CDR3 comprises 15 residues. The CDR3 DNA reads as TGTGCCAGCTGGCGGACAGGGCGGATTTCCGGGGAGCTGTTTTTT. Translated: CASWRTGRISGELFF.

The CDR3 spells CASAPRGLGDEQFF. The CDR3, as DNA: TGTGCCAGCGCGCCCCGGGGACTAGGCGATGAGCAGTTCTTC. This sequence joins TRBV19 and TRBJ2-1; TRBD2 agrees at 8 bases. This CDR3 has 14 residues. Losses at the gene ends were 9 bases for V and 8 bases for J; bases not matched to a gene: 12. Per germline, CDR1 LNHDA and CDR2 SQIVND (reference sequence).

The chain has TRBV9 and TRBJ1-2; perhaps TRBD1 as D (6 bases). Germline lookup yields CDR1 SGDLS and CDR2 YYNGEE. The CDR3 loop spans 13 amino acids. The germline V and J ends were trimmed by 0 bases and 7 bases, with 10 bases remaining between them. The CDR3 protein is CASSVATGFGYTF. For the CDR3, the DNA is TGTGCCAGCAGCGTAGCTACAGGGTTTGGCTACACCTTC.

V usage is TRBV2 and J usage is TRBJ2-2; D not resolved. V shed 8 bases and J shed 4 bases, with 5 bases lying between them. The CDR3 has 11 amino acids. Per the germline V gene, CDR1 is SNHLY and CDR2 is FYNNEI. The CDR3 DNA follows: TGTGCCAGCGGAACCACCGGGGAGCTGTTTTTT. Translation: CASGTTGELFF.

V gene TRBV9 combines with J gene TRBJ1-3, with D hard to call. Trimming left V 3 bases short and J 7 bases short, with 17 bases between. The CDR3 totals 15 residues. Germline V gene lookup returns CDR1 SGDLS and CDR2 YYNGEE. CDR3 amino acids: CASSDLGPGSNTIYF. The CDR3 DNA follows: TGTGCCAGCAGCGATCTCGGACCGGGATCGAACACCATATATTTT.

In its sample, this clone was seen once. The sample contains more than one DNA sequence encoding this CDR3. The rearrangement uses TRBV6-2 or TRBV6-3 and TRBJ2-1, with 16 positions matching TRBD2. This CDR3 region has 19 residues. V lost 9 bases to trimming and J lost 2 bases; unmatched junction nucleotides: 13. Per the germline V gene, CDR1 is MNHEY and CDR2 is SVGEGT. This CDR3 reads CASRYLGLAGGPAYNEQFF. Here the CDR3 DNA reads TGTGCCAGTAGATACCTGGGACTAGCGGGGGGGCCGGCCTACAATGAGCAGTTCTTC.

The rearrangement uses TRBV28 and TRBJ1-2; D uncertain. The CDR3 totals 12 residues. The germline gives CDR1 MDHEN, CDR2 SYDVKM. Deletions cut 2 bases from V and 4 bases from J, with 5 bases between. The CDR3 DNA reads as TGTGCCAGCAGTTTAACAGCCTATGGCTACACCTTC. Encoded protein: CASSLTAYGYTF.

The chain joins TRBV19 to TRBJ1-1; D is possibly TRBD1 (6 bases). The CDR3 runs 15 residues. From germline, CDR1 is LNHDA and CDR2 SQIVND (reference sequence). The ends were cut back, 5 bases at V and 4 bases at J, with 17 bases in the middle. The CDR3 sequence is CASSVRGGPFTEAFF. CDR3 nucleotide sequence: TGTGCCAGTAGTGTCCGAGGGGGACCTTTCACTGAAGCTTTCTTT. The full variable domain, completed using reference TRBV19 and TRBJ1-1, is DGGITQSPKYLFRKEGQNVTLSCEQNLNHDAMYWYRQDPGQGLRLIYYSQIVNDFQKGDIAEGYSVSREKKESFPLTVTSAQKNPTAFYLCASSVRGGPFTEAFFGQGTRLTVV.

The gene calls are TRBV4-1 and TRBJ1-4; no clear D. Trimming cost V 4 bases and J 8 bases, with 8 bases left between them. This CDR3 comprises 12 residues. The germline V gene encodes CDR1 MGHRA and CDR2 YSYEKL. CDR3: CASSRPREKLFF. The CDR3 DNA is TGCGCCAGCAGCCGCCCGAGGGAAAAACTGTTTTTT.

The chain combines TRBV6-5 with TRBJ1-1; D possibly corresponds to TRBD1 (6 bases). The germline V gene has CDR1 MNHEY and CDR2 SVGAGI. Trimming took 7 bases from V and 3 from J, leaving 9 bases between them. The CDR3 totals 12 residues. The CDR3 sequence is CASKQGYTEAFF. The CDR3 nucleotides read TGTGCCAGCAAGCAGGGGTACACTGAAGCTTTCTTT.

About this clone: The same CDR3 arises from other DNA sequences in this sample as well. As DNA, the CDR3 is TGTGCCAGCAGCGTAGGCACAGATACGCAGTATTTT. Protein sequence: CASSVGTDTQYF. V gene TRBV9 combines with J gene TRBJ2-3; D remains unclear. The CDR3 sequence is 12 residues long. Per germline, CDR1 SGDLS and CDR2 YYNGEE. The germline V and J ends were trimmed by 0 bases and 1 base, with 0 bases remaining between them.

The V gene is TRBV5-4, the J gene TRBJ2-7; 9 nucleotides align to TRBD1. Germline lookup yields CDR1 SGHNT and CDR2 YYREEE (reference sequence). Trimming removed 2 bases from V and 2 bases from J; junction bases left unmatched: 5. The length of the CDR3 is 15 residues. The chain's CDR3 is CASSLKGQGAYEQYF. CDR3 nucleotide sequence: TGTGCCAGCAGCTTAAAGGGACAGGGAGCCTACGAGCAGTACTTC. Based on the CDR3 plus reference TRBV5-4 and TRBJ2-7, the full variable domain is ETGVTQSPTHLIKTRGQQVTLRCSSQSGHNTVSWYQQALGQGPQFIFQYYREEENGRGNFPPRFSGLQFPNYSSELNVNALELDDSALYLCASSLKGQGAYEQYFGPGTRLTVT.

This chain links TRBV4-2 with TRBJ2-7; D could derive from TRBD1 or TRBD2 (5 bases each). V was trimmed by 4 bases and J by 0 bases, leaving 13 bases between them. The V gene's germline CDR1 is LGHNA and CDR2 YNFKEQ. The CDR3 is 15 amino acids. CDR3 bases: TGTGCCAGCAGCCGCGGAAGGGGACCCTCCTACGAGCAGTACTTC. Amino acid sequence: CASSRGRGPSYEQYF.

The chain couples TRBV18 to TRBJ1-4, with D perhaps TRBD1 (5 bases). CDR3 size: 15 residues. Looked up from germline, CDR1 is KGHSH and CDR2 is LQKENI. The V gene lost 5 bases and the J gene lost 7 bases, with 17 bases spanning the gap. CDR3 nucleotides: TGTGCCAGCTCAATTCGACAGATCCCGTCTGAAAAACTGTTTTTT. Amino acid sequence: CASSIRQIPSEKLFF.

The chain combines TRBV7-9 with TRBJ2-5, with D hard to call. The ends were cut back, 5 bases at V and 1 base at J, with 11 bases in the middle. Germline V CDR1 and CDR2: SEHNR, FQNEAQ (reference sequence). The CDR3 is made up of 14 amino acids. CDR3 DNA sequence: TGTGCCAGCAGCACCGCGAAGGGCCAAGAGACCCAGTACTTC. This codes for CASSTAKGQETQYF.

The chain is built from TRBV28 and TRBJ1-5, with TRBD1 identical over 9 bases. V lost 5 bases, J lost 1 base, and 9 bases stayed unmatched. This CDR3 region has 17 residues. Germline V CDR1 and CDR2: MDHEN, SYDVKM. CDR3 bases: TGTGCCAGCAGTCTACTCGGGACAGGGTTGAGCAATCAGCCCCAGCATTTT. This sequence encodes CASSLLGTGLSNQPQHF.

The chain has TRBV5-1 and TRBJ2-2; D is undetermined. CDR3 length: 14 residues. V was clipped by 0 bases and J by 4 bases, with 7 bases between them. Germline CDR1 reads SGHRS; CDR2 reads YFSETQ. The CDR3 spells CASSLAAATGELFF. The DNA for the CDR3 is TGCGCCAGCAGCTTGGCGGCAGCCACCGGGGAGCTGTTTTTT.

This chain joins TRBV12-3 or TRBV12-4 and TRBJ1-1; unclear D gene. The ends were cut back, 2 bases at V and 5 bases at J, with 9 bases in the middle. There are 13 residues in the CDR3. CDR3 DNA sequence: TGTGCCAGCAGTTTAATAGGCACAACTGAAGCTTTCTTT. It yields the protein CASSLIGTTEAFF.

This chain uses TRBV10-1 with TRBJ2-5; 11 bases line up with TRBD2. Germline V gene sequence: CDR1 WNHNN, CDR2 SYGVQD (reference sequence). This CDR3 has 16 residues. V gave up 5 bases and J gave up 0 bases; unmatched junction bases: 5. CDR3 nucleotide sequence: TGCGCCAGCAGTCGAGGGGGACTAGCGGACCAAGAGACCCAGTACTTC. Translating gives CASSRGGLADQETQYF.

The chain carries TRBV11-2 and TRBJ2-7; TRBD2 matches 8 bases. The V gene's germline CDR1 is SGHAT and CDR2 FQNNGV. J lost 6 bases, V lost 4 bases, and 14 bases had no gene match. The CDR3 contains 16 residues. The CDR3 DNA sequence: TGTGCCAGCAGCTCCCTTCTCAAACCCCGGGGGGGCGAGCAGTACTTC. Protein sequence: CASSSLLKPRGGEQYF.

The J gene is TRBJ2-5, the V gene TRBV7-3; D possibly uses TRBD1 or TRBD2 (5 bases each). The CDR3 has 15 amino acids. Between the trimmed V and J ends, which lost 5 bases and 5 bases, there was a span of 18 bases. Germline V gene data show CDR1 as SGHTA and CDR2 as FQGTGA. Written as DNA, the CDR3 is TGTGCCAGCAGCACCCTTGGGGGAGAAAAGGAGACCCAGTACTTC. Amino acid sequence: CASSTLGGEKETQYF.

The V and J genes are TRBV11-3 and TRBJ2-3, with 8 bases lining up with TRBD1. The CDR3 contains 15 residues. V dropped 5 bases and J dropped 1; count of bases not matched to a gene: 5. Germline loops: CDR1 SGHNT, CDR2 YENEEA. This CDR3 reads CASSPGQGGTDTQYF. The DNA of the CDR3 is TGTGCCAGCAGCCCCGGACAGGGCGGCACAGATACGCAGTATTTT.

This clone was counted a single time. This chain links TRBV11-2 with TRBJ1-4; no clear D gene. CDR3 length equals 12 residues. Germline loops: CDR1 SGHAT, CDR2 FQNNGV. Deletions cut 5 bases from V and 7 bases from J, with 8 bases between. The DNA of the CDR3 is TGTGCCAGCAGCAAACACCGTGAAAAACTGTTTTTT. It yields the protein CASSKHREKLFF.

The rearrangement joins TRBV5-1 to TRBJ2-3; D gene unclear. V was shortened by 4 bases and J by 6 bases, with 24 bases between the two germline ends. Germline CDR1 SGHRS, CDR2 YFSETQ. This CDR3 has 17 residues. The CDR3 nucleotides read TGCGCCAGCAGCGCCCGGAAATTCGGTTTGGGCTTCGATACGCAGTATTTT. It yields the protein CASSARKFGLGFDTQYF.